This T cell receptor beta chain is drawn from a study of human T cells and chemical hapten exposure. Study-wide background: Patch tests delivered 0.01% DPC to the upper back and were evaluated at 6 days. A mostly female patient group had alopecia areata, totalis or universalis. Study-level results: The study found that DPC sensitization did not change TCRs above 1 in 1000 frequency. Expanded TCRs created a significantly greater count of big CDR3 similarity clusters than controls did.

One entry per CDR3 protein results from TCRdb running MiXCR on the RACE reads. The data contain over 300,000 distinct CDR3 sequences, roughly 5% of them singletons. Trimming cost V 5 bases and J 4 bases; bases outside gene matches: 16. The CDR3 extends over 16 amino acids. Germline CDR1 reads DFQATT; CDR2 reads SNEGSKA (reference sequence). As concerns this clonotype: Its antigen is undetermined.

The time point denotes: pre-sensitization, week 0. Regarding treatment: therapeutic diphenylcyclopropenone sensitization with weekly scalp DPC. The chain is built from TRBV20-1 and TRBJ2-7, with TRBD2 matching 8 bases. This receptor was taken from a woman aged 45 to 65 with alopecia areata. Some clones in this sample may be carry-over from other donors' samples. Here the sequenced sample was whole blood, taken in connection with sensitization to the hapten diphenylcyclopropenone (DPC). CDR3 loop: CSAALLARGASYEQYF. CDR3 DNA sequence: TGCAGTGCTGCGCTCCTGGCGCGGGGGGCTTCTTACGAGCAGTACTTC.